The 18 T cell receptor beta chains reported below all come from one sample, sequenced in a study of T cells in Graves' hyperthyroidism and ophthalmopathy. RNA transcripts served as the template for amplifying TCR beta CDR3 regions. The HTBI primer set was used in a first-round RT-PCR of the TCR CDR3. TCRdb reanalysed the multiplex PCR reads using MiXCR and keeps one entry per CDR3 protein. In the table there are fewer than 700,000 distinct CDR3 sequences, around 16% of which are singletons. Sequencing input: blood. These receptors all come from a woman aged 25 to 39 with Graves' hyperthyroidism.

The V call is TRBV5-1, the J call TRBJ1-6; D is unclear. V lost 4 bases to trimming and J lost 8 bases, with 16 bases between them. Germline V lookup: CDR1 SGHRS, CDR2 YFSETQ. The CDR3 spans 15 residues. The chain's CDR3 is CASSLSPSWDSPLHF. CDR3 DNA sequence: TGCGCCAGCAGCCTCTCCCCCAGTTGGGATTCACCCCTCCACTTT.

The rearrangement joins TRBV19 to TRBJ1-1, with D unclear. CDR1 LNHDA and CDR2 SQIVND come from the germline V gene (reference sequence). Trimming removed 7 bases at V and 8 bases at J, with 14 bases between. There are 12 residues in the CDR3. The DNA of the CDR3 is TGTGCCAGTAATATTGGAACGGTAGAAGCTTTCTTT. It codes for CASNIGTVEAFF.

The J gene is TRBJ1-2, the V gene TRBV11-3; no reliable D call. V shed 1 base and J shed 5 bases, with 8 bases lying between them. The CDR3 has 13 amino acids. CDR1 SGHNT and CDR2 YENEEA come from the germline V gene. The CDR3 is CASSLGVQYGYTF. The CDR3 nucleotides read TGTGCCAGCAGCTTAGGGGTACAGTATGGCTACACCTTC.

A few counts support this clonotype. V gene TRBV6-6 combines with J gene TRBJ2-7; TRBD2 is a possible D gene (5 bases). V was pared by 2 bases and J by 7 bases, with 15 bases between. The CDR3 covers 14 residues. Germline loops: CDR1 MNHNY, CDR2 SVGAGI (reference sequence). CDR3 sequence (DNA): TGTGCCAGCAGTTACGAACCGATAACGGGAGAGCAGTACTTC. It codes for CASSYEPITGEQYF.

This clonotype has a count of ten or more. This chain links TRBV7-2 with TRBJ2-7; D gene ambiguous. The CDR3 runs 13 residues. With 0 bases removed from V and 3 bases from J, the gap between germline ends came to 6 bases. Germline values: CDR1 SGHTA, CDR2 FQGNSA. CDR3 protein: CASSLAHGYEQYF. CDR3 DNA sequence: TGTGCCAGCAGCTTAGCGCACGGCTACGAGCAGTACTTC. The full variable domain, in which reference TRBV7-2 and TRBJ2-7 provide the parts outside the CDR3, is GAGVSQSPSNKVTEKGKDVELRCDPISGHTALYWYRQSLGQGLEFLIYFQGNSAPDKSGLPSDRFSAERTGGSVSTLTIQRTQQEDSAVYLCASSLAHGYEQYFGPGTRLTVT.

The sample holds many counts of this clonotype. The CDR3 region is CASSFKREEGEQFF. CDR3 coding DNA: TGTGCCAGCAGCTTCAAGCGGGAGGAGGGTGAGCAGTTCTTC. The rearrangement uses TRBV7-2 and TRBJ2-1; TRBD2 matches 9 bases. This CDR3 comprises 14 residues. Trimming removed 3 bases from V and 9 bases from J; junction bases left unmatched: 6. Germline CDR1 SGHTA, CDR2 FQGNSA.

This clonotype has ten or more counts. The chain recombines TRBV6-1 with TRBJ2-7, with 10 bases matching TRBD1. The CDR3 runs to 15 residues. The V segment lost 6 bases and the J segment 4 bases; nucleotides outside the gene matches: 9. Germline V gene lookup returns CDR1 MNHNS and CDR2 SASEGT. CDR3 loop: CASRSSWTGGYEQYF. CDR3 nucleotides: TGTGCCAGCAGAAGCTCGTGGACAGGGGGGTACGAGCAGTACTTC.

This clonotype was counted a few times. The CDR3 here is CASSYRGQGSYEQYF. The CDR3, as DNA: TGTGCCAGCAGTTACCGCGGACAGGGTTCCTACGAGCAGTACTTC. This chain uses TRBV6-5 with TRBJ2-7; 8 positions agree with TRBD1. Trimming removed 2 bases from V and 1 base from J; junction bases left unmatched: 4. This CDR3 has 15 amino acids. Per germline, CDR1 MNHEY and CDR2 SVGAGI.

This clonotype was detected only a few times. The V call is TRBV29-1, the J call TRBJ2-3; 9 nucleotides line up with TRBD2. From germline, CDR1 is SQVTM and CDR2 ANQGSEA. V lost 4 bases to trimming and J lost 6 bases; unmatched junction nucleotides: 17. The CDR3 totals 17 residues. CDR3: CSVGTSAITTRGDTQYF. The CDR3 DNA reads as TGCAGCGTTGGGACTAGCGCGATAACCACCCGGGGGGATACGCAGTATTTT.

This clonotype was found a few times. The CDR3 nucleotides are TGTGCCATCAGCGGTGGGACAGGTCGGTATGGCTACACCTTC. Its translation is CAISGGTGRYGYTF. The chain carries TRBV10-3 and TRBJ1-2; 8 bases match TRBD1. Germline CDR1 reads ENHRY; CDR2 reads SYGVKD. V lost 6 bases and J lost 5; bases outside the gene matches: 8. This CDR3 contains 14 residues.

This clonotype was counted only a few times. This chain uses TRBV7-6 with TRBJ1-1, with D perhaps TRBD1 (6 bases). Germline V gene data show CDR1 as SGHVS and CDR2 as FNYEAQ. The ends were cut back, 6 bases at V and 3 bases at J, with 17 bases in the middle. The CDR3 has 15 amino acids. CDR3 in DNA: TGTGCCAGCAGTTCTAGGGGGGGCGCGGACACTGAAGCTTTCTTT. Its protein is CASSSRGGADTEAFF.

The sample holds one count of this clonotype. The rearrangement links TRBV6-1 to TRBJ1-2, with TRBD1 matching 9 bases. The germline gives CDR1 MNHNS, CDR2 SASEGT. The V segment lost 6 bases and the J segment 7 bases; nucleotides outside the gene matches: 9. The CDR3 has 14 amino acids. CDR3 DNA sequence: TGTGCCAGCAGATCTCCGGGACAGGGCGCTGGCTACACCTTC. It translates to CASRSPGQGAGYTF.

This clonotype came up many times. V and J are TRBV5-1 and TRBJ2-1; TRBD2 agrees at 7 bases. The V gene's germline CDR1 is SGHRS and CDR2 YFSETQ. Unmatched junction bases numbered 4, after V lost 0 bases and J lost 4 bases. The CDR3 loop spans 15 amino acids. CDR3 DNA: TGCGCCAGCAGCTTGGATGGGGGAGGGTACAATGAGCAGTTCTTC. This sequence encodes CASSLDGGGYNEQFF. Full variable domain (missing parts from reference TRBV5-1 and TRBJ2-1): KAGVTQTPRYLIKTRGQQVTLSCSPISGHRSVSWYQQTPGQGLQFLFEYFSETQRNKGNFPGRFSGRQFSNSRSEMNVSTLELGDSALYLCASSLDGGGYNEQFFGPGTRLTVL.

This clonotype was picked up many times. The chain employs TRBV12-3 or TRBV12-4 and TRBJ2-2; the D gene is possibly TRBD1 (6 bases). This CDR3 is 14 amino acids long. V was pared by 3 bases and J by 7 bases, with 12 bases between. CDR3 residues: CASSLARGLGELFF. CDR3 bases: TGTGCCAGCAGTTTGGCCAGGGGCCTCGGGGAGCTGTTTTTT.

This chain joins TRBV5-1 and TRBJ2-2; 8 nucleotides match TRBD1. This CDR3 region has 16 residues. Per the germline V gene, CDR1 is SGHRS and CDR2 is YFSETQ. V shed 2 bases, J shed 7 bases, and the junction held 10 bases outside the gene matches. Here the CDR3 reads CASSLSGGLGVGELFF. The CDR3 DNA is TGCGCCAGCAGCTTATCAGGGGGCTTGGGAGTCGGGGAGCTGTTTTTT.

This chain connects TRBV4-2 to TRBJ2-1, with D possibly matching TRBD1 (5 bases). Per the germline V gene, CDR1 is LGHNA and CDR2 is YNFKEQ. Trimming shortened V by 1 base and J by 9 bases, and 16 bases separated the two germline ends. The CDR3 consists of 15 residues. CDR3 sequence (DNA): TGTGCCAGCAGCCAAGCGCTACAGGCCCCCCTTGAGCAGTTCTTC. Its translation: CASSQALQAPLEQFF.

This clonotype was detected many times. V is TRBV24-1 and J is TRBJ2-5; 8 nucleotides align to TRBD1. With V trimmed by 3 bases and J by 5 bases, 4 bases remained unmatched. CDR3 size: 14 residues. In germline, CDR1 is KGHDR, CDR2 SFDVKD. The CDR3 DNA follows: TGTGCCACCAGTGATACAGGGGGTACGGAGACCCAGTACTTC. It encodes CATSDTGGTETQYF.

This clonotype was observed at least ten times. V gene TRBV29-1 combines with J gene TRBJ1-1; 9 bases map to TRBD1. CDR1 SQVTM and CDR2 ANQGSEA come from the germline V gene. V was clipped by 7 bases and J by 1 base; unmatched bases: 4. This CDR3 region has 13 residues. The CDR3 loop is CSANRGQNTEAFF. CDR3 bases: TGCAGCGCTAACAGGGGGCAGAACACTGAAGCTTTCTTT. Combining the CDR3 with reference TRBV29-1 and TRBJ1-1 gives the whole variable domain SAVISQKPSRDICQRGTSLTIQCQVDSQVTMMFWYRQQPGQSLTLIATANQGSEATYESGFVIDKFPISRPNLTFSTLTVSNMSPEDSSIYLCSANRGQNTEAFFGQGTRLTVV.